The 20 T cell receptor beta chains in this list originate from one sample, sequenced in a study of radiotherapy plus CTLA-4 blockade in lung cancer. Using immunoSEQ multiplex PCR, the repertoire was profiled, and TCRdb retains in-frame clones only, with some absent. Altogether 85,000 to 130,000 clones are present, more than 75% being singletons, with the ten largest covering approximately 2.5%. Sequences were derived from peripheral blood, sampled from a patient treated with radiotherapy plus ipilimumab. These receptors were collected from a human donor with non-small cell lung cancer that progressed on radiotherapy plus ipilimumab. Some clones in this sample may be carry-over from other donors' samples.

The chain joins TRBV2 to TRBJ2-2; 13 bases fit TRBD2. The CDR3 is 16 amino acids. Per germline, CDR1 SNHLY and CDR2 FYNNEI. Trimming at V came to 6 bases and at J to 1 base, leaving 2 bases not matched to a gene. The CDR3 region has the DNA TGTGCCAGCAGGCGACTAGCGGGGGGGAACACCGGGGAGCTGTTTTTT. Residues: CASRRLAGGNTGELFF.

The sample holds a few counts of this clone. The DNA for the CDR3 is TGCGCCAGCAGCTTGGCCCAGGCAGGGGATGGCTACACCTTC. This gives the protein CASSLAQAGDGYTF. The genes are TRBV5-1 and TRBJ1-2; TRBD1 is a possible D gene (6 bases). V was pared by 0 bases and J by 6 bases, with 12 bases between. The CDR3 extends over 14 amino acids. Germline V lookup: CDR1 SGHRS, CDR2 YFSETQ. The full variable domain, rest sourced from reference TRBV5-1 and TRBJ1-2, is KAGVTQTPRYLIKTRGQQVTLSCSPISGHRSVSWYQQTPGQGLQFLFEYFSETQRNKGNFPGRFSGRQFSNSRSEMNVSTLELGDSALYLCASSLAQAGDGYTFGSGTRLTVV.

This chain joins TRBV12-5 and TRBJ2-7, with D perhaps matching TRBD2 (6 bases). Trimming cost V 8 bases and J 1 base, with 18 bases left between them. The CDR3 length is 15 residues. CDR1 and CDR2 from the germline V gene are LGHNT and FRNRAP. CDR3 amino acids: CASPPGEGRSYEQYF. The CDR3 region has the DNA TGTGCTAGTCCCCCGGGGGAAGGGAGGTCCTACGAGCAGTACTTC.

The V gene is TRBV5-5, the J gene TRBJ2-1, with 7 bases that match TRBD2. Germline trimming cut 4 bases from V and 7 bases from J; bases unmatched to any gene: 8. There are 14 residues in the CDR3. Germline V gives CDR1 SGHKS, CDR2 YYEKEE (reference sequence). The CDR3 DNA is TGTGCCAGCAGCCCCACGCGGGGGTCGAATGAGCAGTTCTTC. It specifies CASSPTRGSNEQFF.

V is TRBV4-2 and J is TRBJ2-5, with no clear D. The V gene lost 0 bases and the J gene lost 1 base, with 6 bases spanning the gap. Germline CDR1 LGHNA, CDR2 YNFKEQ. The CDR3 extends over 14 amino acids. In DNA form, the CDR3 reads TGTGCCAGCAGCCAAGATGAACTCCAAGAGACCCAGTACTTC. Residues: CASSQDELQETQYF.

The chain has TRBV11-2 and TRBJ1-4; D is undetermined. Germline V CDR1 and CDR2: SGHAT, FQNNGV. This CDR3 contains 15 residues. Trimming took off 5 bases at V and 2 bases at J, with 12 bases between the two ends. The CDR3 DNA sequence: TGTGCCAGCAGCGCAGCCCGGGTCACTAATGAAAAACTGTTTTTT. Its protein product is CASSAARVTNEKLFF.

V and J are TRBV7-3 and TRBJ2-1; D is uncertain. V lost 2 bases and J lost 1, with 6 bases in between. The CDR3 is 14 amino acids. The V gene's germline CDR1 is SGHTA and CDR2 FQGTGA. CDR3 in DNA: TGTGCCAGCAGCTTAGACAATTCCTACAATGAGCAGTTCTTC. Amino acids: CASSLDNSYNEQFF.

This clone has a handful of counts. The chain joins TRBV5-1 to TRBJ2-5, with D perhaps being TRBD1 or TRBD2 (6 bases each). The CDR3 is made up of 17 amino acids. In germline, CDR1 is SGHRS, CDR2 YFSETQ. The V end was cut by 0 bases, the J end by 1 base, with 16 bases between. This CDR3 is CASSLAAYPGAQETQYF. In nucleotides, the CDR3 is TGCGCCAGCAGCTTGGCCGCTTATCCGGGGGCCCAAGAGACCCAGTACTTC. The whole variable domain, remainder taken from reference TRBV5-1 and TRBJ2-5, is KAGVTQTPRYLIKTRGQQVTLSCSPISGHRSVSWYQQTPGQGLQFLFEYFSETQRNKGNFPGRFSGRQFSNSRSEMNVSTLELGDSALYLCASSLAAYPGAQETQYFGPGTRLLVL.

The V and J genes are TRBV20-1 and TRBJ2-7; 9 bases align to TRBD1. Germline CDR1 reads DFQATT; CDR2 reads SNEGSKA (reference sequence). CDR3 length: 11 amino acids. Unmatched junction bases numbered 0, after V lost 5 bases and J lost 4 bases. The CDR3, as DNA: TGCAGTGCTGGACAGGGGTACGAGCAGTACTTC. Amino acid sequence: CSAGQGYEQYF.

The chain carries TRBV10-2 and TRBJ2-7, with D hard to call. Germline CDR1 reads WSHSY; CDR2 reads SAAADI. CDR3 size: 13 residues. Trimming stripped 3 bases from V and 6 bases from J, with 12 bases between. The CDR3 loop is CASSDRGRSEQYF. CDR3 coding DNA: TGCGCCAGCAGTGACCGTGGACGGAGCGAGCAGTACTTC.

V is TRBV6-1 and J is TRBJ2-6; 8 nucleotides match TRBD2. V trimming: 4 bases; J trimming: 2 bases; junction bases outside the gene matches: 7. The CDR3 totals 17 residues. Germline V CDR1 and CDR2: MNHNS, SASEGT. CDR3 loop: CASSVGLTSAGANVLTF. The CDR3 nucleotides read TGTGCCAGCAGTGTCGGATTGACTAGCGCTGGGGCCAACGTCCTGACTTTC.

A few counts support this clone. The chain uses TRBV10-3 and TRBJ1-2, with D possibly TRBD1 on 6 matching bases. This CDR3 spans 13 amino acids. The ends were cut back, 3 bases at V and 4 bases at J, with 9 bases in the middle. CDR1 ENHRY and CDR2 SYGVKD come from the germline V gene. In nucleotides, the CDR3 is TGTGCCATCAGTGACCTAGGGGGCTATGGCTACACCTTC. This gives the protein CAISDLGGYGYTF.

The chain uses TRBV7-8 and TRBJ1-6, with a weak D call TRBD1 (5 bases). Trimming shortened V by 3 bases and J by 9 bases, and 18 bases separated the two germline ends. CDR1 is SGHVS, CDR2 FQNEAQ, per germline. CDR3 length equals 16 residues. CDR3 nucleotide sequence: TGTGCCAGCAGCTTGGGGGGAGGGGCCGAAAGTTCACCCCTCCACTTT. This encodes CASSLGGGAESSPLHF.

This clone was observed a few times. This chain links TRBV9 with TRBJ1-5, with D tentatively TRBD1 (5 bases). Between the trimmed V and J ends, which lost 4 bases and 9 bases, there was a span of 14 bases. The CDR3 loop spans 13 amino acids. CDR1 and CDR2 (germline): SGDLS, YYNGEE. The CDR3 DNA follows: TGTGCCAGCAGCCTCCGGGCCGGGGCGCCCCAGCATTTT. The encoded protein is CASSLRAGAPQHF.

The J gene is TRBJ2-1, the V gene TRBV28, with D hard to call. V lost 3 bases and J 7 bases, leaving 7 bases between the germline ends. From germline, CDR1 is MDHEN and CDR2 SYDVKM. The CDR3 length is 12 residues. For the CDR3, the DNA is TGTGCCAGCAGTTTCGAGTTGAATGAGCAGTTCTTC. Translated, it gives CASSFELNEQFF.

This sequence joins TRBV6-5 and TRBJ1-1, with D tentatively TRBD1 (6 bases). Germline-derived CDR1 and CDR2 are MNHEY and SVGAGI. Between the trimmed V and J ends, which lost 2 bases and 4 bases, there was a span of 11 bases. The CDR3 consists of 14 residues. The CDR3 DNA reads TGTGCCAGCAGTTACGGGGGGGCCGCCACTGAAGCTTTCTTT. It is translated as CASSYGGAATEAFF.

The chain recombines TRBV25-1 with TRBJ1-6; D not resolved. The CDR3 contains 12 residues. CDR1 MGHDK and CDR2 SYGVNS come from the germline V gene. The germline V and J ends were trimmed by 1 base and 10 bases, with 5 bases remaining between them. The CDR3 DNA follows: TGTGCCAGCAGTGAATTCTCCTCACCCCTCCACTTT. This gives the protein CASSEFSSPLHF.

The chain links TRBV5-1 to TRBJ1-1; 11 positions match TRBD1. The CDR3 runs to 15 residues. CDR1 is SGHRS and CDR2 is YFSETQ in the germline V gene. Trimming at V came to 4 bases and at J to 4 bases, leaving 6 bases not matched to a gene. The CDR3 nucleotides are TGCGCCAGCAGCGGACAGGGGGCGGTTGGCACTGAAGCTTTCTTT. The encoded protein is CASSGQGAVGTEAFF.

The chain uses TRBV6-6 and TRBJ2-1; D remains unclear. Trimming shortened V by 2 bases and J by 0 bases, and 8 bases separated the two germline ends. The CDR3 consists of 15 residues. CDR1 is MNHNY and CDR2 is SVGAGI in the germline V gene (reference sequence). CDR3 region: CASSYLGSSYNEQFF. CDR3 in DNA: TGTGCCAGCAGTTACCTCGGTAGCTCCTACAATGAGCAGTTCTTC.

This clone was observed a handful of times. The chain recombines TRBV7-9 with TRBJ1-5; TRBD1 matches at 12 bases. This CDR3 has 19 residues. V shed 1 base and J 3 bases; nucleotides not matched to a gene: 10. Germline V gene lookup returns CDR1 SEHNR and CDR2 FQNEAQ (reference sequence). CDR3 in amino acids: CASSLGGPGQGAFNQPQHF. The CDR3 DNA reads as TGTGCCAGCAGCTTAGGGGGCCCGGGACAGGGGGCTTTCAATCAGCCCCAGCATTTT.